The T cell receptor beta chain under discussion was sequenced for a study of blood T cell repertoires in COVID-19. Germline CDR1 KGHDR, CDR2 SFDVKD. V was trimmed by 4 bases and J by 2 bases, leaving 14 bases between them. The CDR3 runs to 15 residues. Produced via immunoSEQ multiplex PCR; TCRdb's table is partial and in-frame only. The sample lists some 200,000 clones, roughly 82% occurring once. This rearrangement joins TRBV24-1 to TRBJ2-7; D is possibly TRBD2 (5 bases). This receptor was taken from a man in his forties or fifties who had recovered from COVID-19. Sequencing used PBMCs or T cells enriched from blood (not recorded which). The CDR3 sequence is CATSDSSGFAYEQYF. Written as DNA, the CDR3 is TGTGCCACCAGTGACTCGTCGGGGTTCGCCTACGAGCAGTACTTC.